The 19 T cell receptor beta chains listed next were all sequenced from one sample in a study of T cells in Graves' hyperthyroidism and ophthalmopathy. Researchers took RNA transcripts and amplified the TCR beta CDR3 regions from them. First-round RT-PCR targeting the TCR CDR3 was performed with the HTBI primer set. TCRdb re-called the multiplex PCR reads through MiXCR, storing one row per CDR3 protein. This sample has about 500,000 distinct CDR3 sequences, with approximately 16% found just once. The specimen was blood. These receptors were obtained from a woman aged 25 to 39 with Graves' ophthalmopathy.

Note on this clonotype: A read error may produce the germline difference seen at one junction end. The chain employs TRBV5-1 and TRBJ2-5; tentative D call: TRBD2 (5 bases). The CDR3 is made up of 14 amino acids. Germline CDR1 is SGHRS and CDR2 is YFSETQ. The CDR3, as DNA: TGCGCCAGCAGCTTGGCGGGAAGCCAAGAGGCCCAGTACTTC. Translated: CASSLAGSQEAQYF.

The genes are TRBV6-2 or TRBV6-3 and TRBJ1-1; a weak D match, TRBD1 (5 bases). The CDR3 spans 15 residues. The germline CDR1 and CDR2 sequences are MNHEY and SVGEGT. The ends were cut back, 10 bases at V and 3 bases at J, with 21 bases in the middle. CDR3 DNA: TGTGCCATCTTGCGGGCCCCCTGGGGGGACACTGAAGCTTTCTTT. Protein sequence: CAILRAPWGDTEAFF.

This clonotype has just a few counts. The rearrangement uses TRBV19 and TRBJ2-5; TRBD1 matches 10 bases. This CDR3 is 17 amino acids long. With V trimmed by 3 bases and J by 5 bases, 12 bases remained unmatched. Per the germline V gene, CDR1 is LNHDA and CDR2 is SQIVND (reference sequence). The CDR3 coding sequence is TGTGCCAGTAGTATCCTCCCGGGACAGGGGTCTCGGGAGACCCAGTACTTC. Translated, it gives CASSILPGQGSRETQYF.

The chain is built from TRBV9 and TRBJ1-5, with D perhaps TRBD1 (6 bases). Germline V gene data show CDR1 as SGDLS and CDR2 as YYNGEE. This CDR3 spans 12 amino acids. Trimming pared 8 bases from V and 15 bases from J, leaving 21 bases between. As DNA, the CDR3 is TGTGCCAGAAGTTTTGCAGGGGAGTCAAGGCATTTT. It specifies CARSFAGESRHF.

Many counts were recorded for this clonotype. This rearrangement joins TRBV7-2 to TRBJ2-1; D might be TRBD2 (6 bases). Trimming cost V 1 base and J 5 bases, with 12 bases left between them. The CDR3 is 15 residues long. CDR1 SGHTA and CDR2 FQGNSA come from the germline V gene. The CDR3 spells CASSLEGQRDNEQFF. CDR3 sequence (DNA): TGTGCCAGCAGCTTAGAAGGCCAGCGGGACAATGAGCAGTTCTTC.

Many counts were recorded for this clonotype. The chain couples TRBV11-2 to TRBJ2-7; weak D call: TRBD2 (6 bases). V was shortened by 1 base and J by 2 bases, with 12 bases between the two germline ends. Germline values: CDR1 SGHAT, CDR2 FQNNGV. The CDR3 is 15 amino acids. The chain's CDR3 is CASSLVAGQPYEQYF. The CDR3 DNA follows: TGTGCCAGCAGCTTAGTTGCGGGGCAGCCCTACGAGCAGTACTTC.

This clonotype was detected ten times or more. The chain recombines TRBV29-1 with TRBJ2-3; TRBD1 might be the D (6 bases). Trimming left V 4 bases short and J 0 bases short, with 14 bases between. The CDR3 consists of 15 residues. The germline CDR1 and CDR2 sequences are SQVTM and ANQGSEA. The CDR3 nucleotides read TGCAGCGTTGTCCGGGACACCAAAAGCACAGATACGCAGTATTTT. Translation gives CSVVRDTKSTDTQYF.

This clonotype came up many times. This chain connects TRBV18 to TRBJ1-2, with 7 bases fitting TRBD1. The V and J ends lost 1 base and 8 bases, in that order; junction bases with no gene match: 4. This CDR3 has 13 amino acids. From germline, CDR1 is KGHSH and CDR2 LQKENI. The CDR3 DNA reads TGTGCCAGCTCACCACAGGGGGCGGAGGGCTACACCTTC. Its protein is CASSPQGAEGYTF. Variable domain in full (rest from reference TRBV18 and TRBJ1-2): NAGVMQNPRHLVRRRGQEARLRCSPMKGHSHVYWYRQLPEEGLKFMVYLQKENIIDESGMPKERFSAEFPKEGPSILRIQQVVRGDSAAYFCASSPQGAEGYTFGSGTRLTVV.

Regarding this clonotype: A much larger clone sits a single nucleotide away, making a read error possible. The genes are TRBV2 and TRBJ2-5; 8 bases map to TRBD1. This CDR3 has 13 amino acids. The germline V gene encodes CDR1 SNHLY and CDR2 FYNNEI. Trimming removed 9 bases from V and 5 bases from J; junction bases left unmatched: 8. The CDR3 bases are TGTGCCAGAGGCCGGACAGGGATGGAGACCCAGTACTTC. As protein: CARGRTGMETQYF.

The sample holds many counts of this clonotype. The chain employs TRBV20-1 and TRBJ1-2; perhaps TRBD1 as D (6 bases). The V and J ends lost 3 bases and 2 bases respectively, with 13 bases between them. The CDR3 is 14 residues long. CDR1 and CDR2 from the germline V gene are DFQATT and SNEGSKA (reference sequence). CDR3 sequence (DNA): TGCAGTGCTAGCCAGACAGGCATCAACTATGGCTACACCTTC. Protein sequence: CSASQTGINYGYTF.

In this sample, this clonotype turned up many times. The J gene is TRBJ2-2, the V gene TRBV6-1; perhaps TRBD1 as D (5 bases). The CDR3 is 16 residues long. Germline values: CDR1 MNHNS, CDR2 SASEGT. V gave up 4 bases and J gave up 3 bases, with 15 bases separating them. The CDR3 spells CASSAPSGLYTGELFF. In DNA form, the CDR3 reads TGTGCCAGCAGTGCCCCCTCAGGGCTGTACACCGGGGAGCTGTTTTTT.

This clonotype has only a few counts. This chain joins TRBV5-1 and TRBJ2-2; D gene ambiguous. The germline CDR1 and CDR2 sequences are SGHRS and YFSETQ. The ends were cut back, 6 bases at V and 2 bases at J, with 8 bases in the middle. CDR3 length equals 13 residues. CDR3 region: CASTDTNTGELFF. In DNA form, the CDR3 reads TGCGCCAGCACCGACACAAACACCGGGGAGCTGTTTTTT. Together with reference TRBV5-1 and TRBJ2-2, the CDR3 gives the full variable domain: KAGVTQTPRYLIKTRGQQVTLSCSPISGHRSVSWYQQTPGQGLQFLFEYFSETQRNKGNFPGRFSGRQFSNSRSEMNVSTLELGDSALYLCASTDTNTGELFFGEGSRLTVL.

Ten or more counts support this clonotype. J is TRBJ2-7 and V is TRBV4-3; 10 positions agree with TRBD2. Looked up from germline, CDR1 is LGHNA and CDR2 is YSLEER. Unmatched junction bases numbered 15, after V lost 0 bases and J lost 7 bases. This CDR3 comprises 18 residues. The CDR3 coding sequence is TGCGCCAGCAGCCAAGAAGGATTGGCTAGCGGGAGTTCGGTTGAGCAGTACTTC. Translation: CASSQEGLASGSSVEQYF.

This clonotype has ten or more counts. The genes are TRBV3-1 and TRBJ1-6; TRBD1 aligns across 7 bases. The germline V gene encodes CDR1 LGHDT and CDR2 YNNKEL (reference sequence). The V and J ends lost 1 base and 10 bases, in that order; junction bases with no gene match: 10. This CDR3 region has 16 residues. The CDR3 nucleotides read TGTGCCAGCAGCCAAGGATCCCGGGACAGATGGTCACCCCTCCACTTT. Amino acid sequence: CASSQGSRDRWSPLHF.

This chain joins TRBV27 and TRBJ2-2; 8 bases are a match to TRBD2. The ends lost 10 bases at V and 2 bases at J; junction bases unmatched: 9. Germline loops: CDR1 MNHEY, CDR2 SMNVEV (reference sequence). This CDR3 is built from 15 residues. The CDR3 DNA follows: TGTGCCACCACGGGGGGGAGGGGAAACACCGGGGAGCTGTTTTTT. As protein: CATTGGRGNTGELFF.

This clonotype was observed many times. This sequence joins TRBV2 and TRBJ2-1, with no clear D. Trimming left V 3 bases short and J 8 bases short, with 11 bases between. The CDR3 has 13 residues. Germline CDR1 and CDR2: SNHLY and FYNNEI. In DNA form, the CDR3 reads TGTGCCAGCAGTGAGGTCTGGGCGGATGAGCAGTTCTTC. It codes for CASSEVWADEQFF.

DNA for the CDR3: TGCAGTGCTAGAGATGGGGACAGGGTACAATACGAGCAGTACTTC. Translated: CSARDGDRVQYEQYF. The chain links TRBV20-1 to TRBJ2-7; 9 bases fit TRBD1. Trimming took 0 bases from V and 4 from J; bases not matched to a gene: 7. The germline V gene has CDR1 DFQATT and CDR2 SNEGSKA (reference sequence). The CDR3 has 15 residues.

This clonotype appeared many times. J is TRBJ2-1 and V is TRBV6-1, with D perhaps TRBD2 (6 bases). Germline values: CDR1 MNHNS, CDR2 SASEGT. Trimming took 1 base from V and 8 from J, leaving 12 bases between them. The CDR3 sequence is 14 residues long. The CDR3 DNA is TGTGCCAGCAGTGAAGAGACTAGGTTATATGAGCAGTTCTTC. As protein: CASSEETRLYEQFF.

The sample holds a few counts of this clonotype. The chain links TRBV6-1 to TRBJ2-1; D ambiguous. The CDR3 is 11 amino acids. Trimming stripped 8 bases from V and 12 bases from J, with 14 bases between. The germline V gene has CDR1 MNHNS and CDR2 SASEGT. CDR3 coding DNA: TGTGCCAGCTCCGAGACCGCCGGGCAGTTCTTC. It specifies CASSETAGQFF.